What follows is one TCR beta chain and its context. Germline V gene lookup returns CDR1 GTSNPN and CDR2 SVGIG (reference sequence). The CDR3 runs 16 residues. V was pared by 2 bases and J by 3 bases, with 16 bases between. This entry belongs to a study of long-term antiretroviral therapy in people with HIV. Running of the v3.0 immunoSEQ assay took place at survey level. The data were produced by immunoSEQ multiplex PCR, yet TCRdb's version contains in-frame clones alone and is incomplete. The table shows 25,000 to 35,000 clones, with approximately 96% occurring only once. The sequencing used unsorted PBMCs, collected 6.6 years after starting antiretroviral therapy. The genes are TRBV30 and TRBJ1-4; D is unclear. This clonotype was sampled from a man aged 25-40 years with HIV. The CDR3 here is CAWSFTSPWANEKLFF. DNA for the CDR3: TGTGCCTGGAGTTTCACCTCTCCGTGGGCTAATGAAAAACTGTTTTTT.